This T cell receptor (beta chain) comes out of a study of Ad26.COV2.S vaccination and SARS-CoV-2 variants. Looking at the study overall: Once, or twice with 56 days between doses, Ad26.COV2.S was given intramuscularly. General study findings and limits: Total T cell responses were possibly underestimated by TCR breadth and depth analyses.

The protocol was immunoSEQ multiplex PCR, while the TCRdb copy is restricted to in-frame clones and leaves out a portion. The sample holds roughly 380,000 clones; approximately 85% are singletons and the top ten take about 3.5%. Germline CDR1 and CDR2: SEHNR and FQNEAQ (reference sequence). V was shortened by 1 base and J by 8 bases, with 14 bases between the two germline ends. This CDR3 has 14 amino acids. For this clone: Its matching antigen is unknown.

The treatment is: approximately 18 received Ad26.COV2.S at low or high dose, single or two shots; several received placebo; per-sample allocation not given. Sampling happened 63 days after the first vaccine or placebo injection. The chain employs TRBV7-9 and TRBJ2-5; D might be TRBD1 or TRBD2, each matching 5 bases. Specimen: peripheral blood, collected in a trial of Ad26.COV2.S vaccine versus placebo. The source is a person aged 18 to 59 who received the Ad26.COV2.S COVID-19 vaccine or a placebo. The CDR3 region is CASSLGGTPLTQYF. The CDR3 nucleotides read TGTGCCAGCAGCTTAGGGGGGACCCCCTTAACCCAGTACTTC.